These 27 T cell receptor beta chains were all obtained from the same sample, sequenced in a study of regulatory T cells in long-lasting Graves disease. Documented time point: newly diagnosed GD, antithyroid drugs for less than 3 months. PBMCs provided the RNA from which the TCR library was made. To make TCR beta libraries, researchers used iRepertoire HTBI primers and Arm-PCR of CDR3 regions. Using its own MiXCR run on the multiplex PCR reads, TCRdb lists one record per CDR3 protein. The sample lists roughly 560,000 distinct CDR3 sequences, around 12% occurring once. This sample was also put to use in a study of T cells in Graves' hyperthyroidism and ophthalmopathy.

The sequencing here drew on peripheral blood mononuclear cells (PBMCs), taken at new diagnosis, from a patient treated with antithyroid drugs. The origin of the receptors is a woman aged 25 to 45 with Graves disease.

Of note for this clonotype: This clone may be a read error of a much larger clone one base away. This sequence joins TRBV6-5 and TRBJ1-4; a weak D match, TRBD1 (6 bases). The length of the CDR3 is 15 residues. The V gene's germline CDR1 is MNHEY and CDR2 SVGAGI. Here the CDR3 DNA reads TGTGCCAGCAGTTATTCGGACAGAACTAATGAAAGACTGTTTTTT. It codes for CASSYSDRTNERLFF.

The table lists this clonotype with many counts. As DNA, the CDR3 is TGTGCCAGCAGCTTAGCCCCCAACGAGCAGTACTTC. It specifies CASSLAPNEQYF. The J gene is TRBJ2-7, the V gene TRBV13; D unresolved. The CDR3 has 12 amino acids. V was trimmed by 1 base and J by 5 bases, leaving 6 bases between them. From germline, CDR1 is PRHDT and CDR2 FYEKMQ (reference sequence). Variable domain in full (rest from reference TRBV13 and TRBJ2-7): AAGVIQSPRHLIKEKRETATLKCYPIPRHDTVYWYQQGPGQDPQFLISFYEKMQSDKGSIPDRFSAQQFSDYHSELNMSSLELGDSALYFCASSLAPNEQYFGPGTRLTVT.

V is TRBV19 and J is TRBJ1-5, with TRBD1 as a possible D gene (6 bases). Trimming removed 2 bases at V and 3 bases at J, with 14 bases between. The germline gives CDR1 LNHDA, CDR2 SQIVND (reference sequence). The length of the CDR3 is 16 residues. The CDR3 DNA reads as TGTGCCAGTAGTATATACGGGGGGCCCCCCAATCAGCCCCAGCATTTT. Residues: CASSIYGGPPNQPQHF.

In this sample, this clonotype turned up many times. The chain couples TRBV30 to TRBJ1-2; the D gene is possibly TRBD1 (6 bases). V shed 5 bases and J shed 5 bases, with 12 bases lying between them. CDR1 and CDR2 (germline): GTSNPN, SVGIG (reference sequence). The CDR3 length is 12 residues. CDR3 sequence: CAWQQGSYGYTF. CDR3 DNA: TGTGCCTGGCAGCAGGGGAGTTATGGCTACACCTTC.

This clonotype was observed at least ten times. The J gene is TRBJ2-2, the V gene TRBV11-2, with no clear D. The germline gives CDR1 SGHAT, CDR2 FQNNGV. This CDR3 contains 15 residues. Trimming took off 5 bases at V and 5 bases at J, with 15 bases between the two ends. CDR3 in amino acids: CASSLSLTSTGELFF. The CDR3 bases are TGTGCCAGCAGCCTATCACTGACTTCTACCGGGGAGCTGTTTTTT.

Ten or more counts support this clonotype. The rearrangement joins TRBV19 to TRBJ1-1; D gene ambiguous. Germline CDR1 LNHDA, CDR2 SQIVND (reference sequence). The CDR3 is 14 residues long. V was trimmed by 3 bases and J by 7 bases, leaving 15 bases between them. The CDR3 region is CASSMVMGIDEAFF. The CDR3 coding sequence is TGTGCCAGTAGTATGGTGATGGGAATCGATGAAGCTTTCTTT.

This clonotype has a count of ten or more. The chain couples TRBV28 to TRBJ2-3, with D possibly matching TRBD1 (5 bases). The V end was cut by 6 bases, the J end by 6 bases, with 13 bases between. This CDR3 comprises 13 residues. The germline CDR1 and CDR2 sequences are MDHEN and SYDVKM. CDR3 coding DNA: TGTGCCAGCAGCAAAACAGGTGGGGATACGCAGTATTTT. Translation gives CASSKTGGDTQYF.

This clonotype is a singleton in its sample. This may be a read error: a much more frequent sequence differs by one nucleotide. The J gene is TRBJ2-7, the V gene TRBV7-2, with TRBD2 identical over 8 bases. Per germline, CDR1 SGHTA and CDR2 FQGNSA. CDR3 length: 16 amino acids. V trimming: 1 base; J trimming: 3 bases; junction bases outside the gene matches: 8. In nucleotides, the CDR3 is TGTGCCAGCAGCTTAGTGAGTACTAGCGGACACTACGAGCAGTACTTC. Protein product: CASSLVSTSGHYEQYF.

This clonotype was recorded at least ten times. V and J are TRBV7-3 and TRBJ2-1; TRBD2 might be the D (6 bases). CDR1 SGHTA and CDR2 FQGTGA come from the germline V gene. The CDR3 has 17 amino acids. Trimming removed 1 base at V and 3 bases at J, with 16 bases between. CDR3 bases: TGTGCCAGCAGCTTAAAAACGGCTAGCGACATCTACAATGAGCAGTTCTTC. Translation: CASSLKTASDIYNEQFF.

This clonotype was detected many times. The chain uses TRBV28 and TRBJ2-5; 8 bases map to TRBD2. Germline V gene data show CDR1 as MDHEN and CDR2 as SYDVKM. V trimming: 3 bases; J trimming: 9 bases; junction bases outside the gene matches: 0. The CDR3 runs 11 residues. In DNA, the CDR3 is TGTGCCAGCAGTTTTAGCGGGGCCCAGTACTTC. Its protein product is CASSFSGAQYF.

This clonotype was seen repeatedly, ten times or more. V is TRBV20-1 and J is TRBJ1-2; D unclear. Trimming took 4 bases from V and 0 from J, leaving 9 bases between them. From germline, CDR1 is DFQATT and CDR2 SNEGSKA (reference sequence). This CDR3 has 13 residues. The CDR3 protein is CSAKGRTNYGYTF. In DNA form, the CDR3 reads TGCAGTGCTAAGGGCAGAACTAACTATGGCTACACCTTC.

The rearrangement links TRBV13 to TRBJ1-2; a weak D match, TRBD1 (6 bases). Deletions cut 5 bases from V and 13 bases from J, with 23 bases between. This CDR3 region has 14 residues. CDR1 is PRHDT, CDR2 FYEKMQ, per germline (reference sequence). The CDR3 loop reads CASSQIRSGHEGTF. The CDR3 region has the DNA TGTGCCAGCAGCCAAATTCGGTCGGGACACGAGGGCACCTTC.

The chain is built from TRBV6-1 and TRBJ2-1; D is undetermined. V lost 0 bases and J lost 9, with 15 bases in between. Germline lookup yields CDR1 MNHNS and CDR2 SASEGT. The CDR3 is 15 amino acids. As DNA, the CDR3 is TGTGCCAGCAGTGAAGCGCTTCGAGGATATCGTGAGCAGTTCTTC. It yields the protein CASSEALRGYREQFF.

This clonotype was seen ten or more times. CDR3 in amino acids: CASSPGGAAEVYGYTF. The CDR3 bases are TGTGCCAGCAGCCCAGGGGGTGCCGCGGAGGTCTATGGCTACACCTTC. The chain combines TRBV28 with TRBJ1-2, with 7 bases aligning to TRBD1. The CDR3 runs 16 residues. Germline-derived CDR1 and CDR2 are MDHEN and SYDVKM. Trimming took 6 bases from V and 4 from J; bases not matched to a gene: 14.

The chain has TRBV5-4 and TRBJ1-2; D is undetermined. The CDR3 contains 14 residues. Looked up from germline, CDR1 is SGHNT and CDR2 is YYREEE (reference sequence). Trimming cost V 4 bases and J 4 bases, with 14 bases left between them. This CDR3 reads CASSGDGSTYGYTF. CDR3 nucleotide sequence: TGTGCCAGCAGCGGAGACGGATCTACCTATGGCTACACCTTC.

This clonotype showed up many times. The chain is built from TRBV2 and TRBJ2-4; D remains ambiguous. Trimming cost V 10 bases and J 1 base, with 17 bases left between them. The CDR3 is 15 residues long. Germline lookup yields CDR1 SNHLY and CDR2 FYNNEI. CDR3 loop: CATHDTARAKNIQYF. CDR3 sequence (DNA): TGTGCCACCCACGACACGGCCAGGGCCAAAAACATTCAGTACTTC.

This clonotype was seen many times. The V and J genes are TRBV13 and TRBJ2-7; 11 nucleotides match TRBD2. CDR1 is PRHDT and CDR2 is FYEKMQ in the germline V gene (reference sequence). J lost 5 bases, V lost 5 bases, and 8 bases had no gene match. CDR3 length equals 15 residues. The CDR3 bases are TGTGCCAGCAGCGGGGGGACTAGCGGATTTAACGAGCAGTACTTC. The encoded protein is CASSGGTSGFNEQYF.

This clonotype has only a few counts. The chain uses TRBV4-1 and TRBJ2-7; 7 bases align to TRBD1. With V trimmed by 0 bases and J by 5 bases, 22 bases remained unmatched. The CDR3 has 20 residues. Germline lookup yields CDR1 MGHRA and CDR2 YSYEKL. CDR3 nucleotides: TGCGCCAGCAGCCAAGATAATCCCGGGACAGTATTCTCAATAGCCCACGAGCAGTACTTC. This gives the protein CASSQDNPGTVFSIAHEQYF.

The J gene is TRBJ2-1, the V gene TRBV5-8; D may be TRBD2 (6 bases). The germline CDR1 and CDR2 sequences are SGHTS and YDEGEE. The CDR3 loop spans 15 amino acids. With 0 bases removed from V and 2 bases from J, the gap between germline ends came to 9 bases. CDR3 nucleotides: TGTGCCAGCAGCTTGGTACTAGCCCCCTACAATGAGCAGTTCTTC. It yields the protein CASSLVLAPYNEQFF. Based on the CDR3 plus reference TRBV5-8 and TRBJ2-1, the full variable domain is EAGVTQSPTHLIKTRGQQATLRCSPISGHTSVYWYQQALGLGLQFLLWYDEGEERNRGNFPPRFSGRQFPNYSSELNVNALELEDSALYLCASSLVLAPYNEQFFGPGTRLTVL.

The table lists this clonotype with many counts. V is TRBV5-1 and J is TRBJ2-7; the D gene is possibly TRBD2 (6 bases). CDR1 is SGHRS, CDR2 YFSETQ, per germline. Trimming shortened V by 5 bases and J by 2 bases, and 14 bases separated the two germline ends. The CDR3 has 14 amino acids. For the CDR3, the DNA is TGCGCCAGCAGGGAGACTAGTGTAACCTACGAGCAGTACTTC. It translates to CASRETSVTYEQYF. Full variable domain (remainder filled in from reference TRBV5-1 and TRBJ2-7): KAGVTQTPRYLIKTRGQQVTLSCSPISGHRSVSWYQQTPGQGLQFLFEYFSETQRNKGNFPGRFSGRQFSNSRSEMNVSTLELGDSALYLCASRETSVTYEQYFGPGTRLTVT.

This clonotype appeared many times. The CDR3 sequence is CASSYSGPPGNQPQHF. CDR3 sequence (DNA): TGTGCCAGCAGTTACTCGGGCCCACCGGGGAATCAGCCCCAGCATTTT. This sequence joins TRBV6-6 and TRBJ1-5; D gene uncertain. Trimming stripped 0 bases from V and 4 bases from J, with 13 bases between. The germline gives CDR1 MNHNY, CDR2 SVGAGI (reference sequence). The CDR3 is 16 residues long.

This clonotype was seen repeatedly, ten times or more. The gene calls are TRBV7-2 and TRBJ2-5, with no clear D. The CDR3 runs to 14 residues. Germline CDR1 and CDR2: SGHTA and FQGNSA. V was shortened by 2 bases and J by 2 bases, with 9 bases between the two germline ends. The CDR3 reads CASSLRAAQETQYF. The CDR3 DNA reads TGTGCCAGCAGCTTAAGGGCTGCACAAGAGACCCAGTACTTC.

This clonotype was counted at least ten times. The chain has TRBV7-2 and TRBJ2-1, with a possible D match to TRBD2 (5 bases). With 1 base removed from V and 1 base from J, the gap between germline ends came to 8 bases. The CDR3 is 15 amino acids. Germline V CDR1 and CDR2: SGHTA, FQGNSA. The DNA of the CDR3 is TGTGCCAGCAGCTTAGTAGCGACTTCCTACAATGAGCAGTTCTTC. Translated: CASSLVATSYNEQFF.

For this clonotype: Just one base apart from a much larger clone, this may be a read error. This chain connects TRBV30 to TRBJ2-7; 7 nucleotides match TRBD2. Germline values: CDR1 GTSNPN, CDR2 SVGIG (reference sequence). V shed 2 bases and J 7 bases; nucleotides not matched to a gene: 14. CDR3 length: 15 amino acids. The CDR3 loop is CAWSRRGGSGREQYF. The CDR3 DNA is TGTGCCTGGAGTAGGCGCGGCGGGAGCGGTCGTGAGCAGTACTTC.

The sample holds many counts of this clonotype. The CDR3 loop reads CASSDPRGREKLFF. The CDR3 coding sequence is TGTGCCAGCAGTGATCCTCGGGGTCGGGAAAAACTGTTTTTT. The chain employs TRBV25-1 and TRBJ1-4; D gene unclear. The germline CDR1 and CDR2 sequences are MGHDK and SYGVNS. This CDR3 has 14 amino acids. The germline V and J ends were trimmed by 3 bases and 8 bases, with 13 bases remaining between them.

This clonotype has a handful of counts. CDR3 bases: TGCAGCGTTATCCCTAGCAGTCGCGTCCAAGAGACCCAGTACTTC. Protein sequence: CSVIPSSRVQETQYF. The chain couples TRBV29-1 to TRBJ2-5; tentatively, D is TRBD2 (5 bases). Germline CDR1 reads SQVTM; CDR2 reads ANQGSEA. The CDR3 totals 15 residues. V was cut by 5 bases and J by 1 base, with 17 bases left in between.

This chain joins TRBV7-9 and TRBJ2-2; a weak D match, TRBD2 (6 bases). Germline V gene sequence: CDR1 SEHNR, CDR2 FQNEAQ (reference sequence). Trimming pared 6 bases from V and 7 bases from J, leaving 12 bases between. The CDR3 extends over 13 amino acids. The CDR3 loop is CASRFGSGGELFF. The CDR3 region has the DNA TGTGCCAGCAGATTCGGGAGTGGCGGGGAGCTGTTTTTT.